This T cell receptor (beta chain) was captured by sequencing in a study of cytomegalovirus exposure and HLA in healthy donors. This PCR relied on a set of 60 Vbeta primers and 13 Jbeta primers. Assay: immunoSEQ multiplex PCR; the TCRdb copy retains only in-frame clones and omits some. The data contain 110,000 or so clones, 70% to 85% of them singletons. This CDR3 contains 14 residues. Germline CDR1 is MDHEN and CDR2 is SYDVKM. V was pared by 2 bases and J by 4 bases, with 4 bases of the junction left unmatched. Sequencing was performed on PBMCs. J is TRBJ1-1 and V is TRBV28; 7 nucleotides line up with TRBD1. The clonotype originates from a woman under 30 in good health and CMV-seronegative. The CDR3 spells CASSLKGAVTEAFF. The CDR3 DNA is TGTGCCAGCAGTTTAAAGGGGGCCGTCACTGAAGCTTTCTTT. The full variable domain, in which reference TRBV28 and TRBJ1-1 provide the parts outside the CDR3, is DVKVTQSSRYLVKRTGEKVFLECVQDMDHENMFWYRQDPGLGLRLIYFSYDVKMKEKGDIPEGYSVSREKKERFSLILESASTNQTSMYLCASSLKGAVTEAFFGQGTRLTVV.